These T cell receptor beta chains were read from a single sample in a study of Graves' ophthalmopathy and Graves' hyperthyroidism. TCRdb passed the multiplex PCR reads through MiXCR, listing each CDR3 protein once. This table has hundreds of thousands of distinct CDR3 sequences, just over 15% appearing once. Sequenced input: peripheral blood. The receptors originated from a young woman with stable Graves' hyperthyroidism. Both conserved end residues are part of each CDR3. D genes are given only for firm matches. Size tells how often a clone was seen, or its class if it is expanded.

d_call	v_call	j_call	clone_size	cdr3_nt	cdr3_aa
.	TRBV29-1	TRBJ2-5	few	TGCAGCGTTGAAGGTTTTAGCGGAGAGACCCAGTACTTC	CSVEGFSGETQYF
TRBD2	TRBV7-2	TRBJ2-2	many	TGTGCCAGCAGCAATCCCGGACTAGCGGGACCCCCGTGGGCCACCGGGGAGCTGTTTTTT	CASSNPGLAGPPWATGELFF
TRBD1	TRBV19	TRBJ1-1	many	TGTGCCAGCGCCCTGGACAGGTTGTCTGAAGCTTTCTTT	CASALDRLSEAFF
.	TRBV12-3/TRBV12-4	TRBJ2-7	many	TGTGCCAGCAGCCTCCTCGACAGCGACGAGCAGTACTTC	CASSLLDSDEQYF
.	TRBV29-1	TRBJ2-4	many	TGCAGCGCGCTAAGGACCAAAAACATTCAGTACTTC	CSALRTKNIQYF
TRBD2	TRBV6-2/TRBV6-3	TRBJ2-4	many	TGTGCCAGCAGCCTACTAGCGGGGAGTAACTACTTCAAAAACATTCAGTACTTC	CASSLLAGSNYFKNIQYF
.	TRBV15	TRBJ1-5	many	TGTGCCACCAGCAGAGGAGGGGATTCGAATCAGCCCCAGCATTTT	CATSRGGDSNQPQHF
.	TRBV19	TRBJ1-3	few	TGTGCCAGTAGTATAGCCTCGGGGACTGGAAACACCATATATTTT	CASSIASGTGNTIYF
.	TRBV7-2	TRBJ1-2	many	TGTGCCAGCAGCTCTATTACCGAACGGAGAAACTATGGCTACACCTTC	CASSSITERRNYGYTF
.	TRBV6-1	TRBJ2-6	many	TGTGCCAGCAGTGGACAGGAACCTCATCAAGGGGCCAACGTCCTGACTTTC	CASSGQEPHQGANVLTF